This T cell receptor beta chain was sequenced for a study of blood T cell repertoires in COVID-19. Some clones are missing from TCRdb's copy, which holds only in-frame ones; the method was immunoSEQ multiplex PCR. The sample includes about 300,000 clones, around 84% seen only once; the top ten take roughly 1.5%. CDR3 length equals 14 residues. The V and J ends lost 4 bases and 2 bases respectively, with 9 bases between them. Germline CDR1 SNHLY, CDR2 FYNNEI. Sequences were obtained from peripheral blood. The origin of this receptor is a human donor with COVID-19, enrolled during active disease. The donor label of this sample is uncertain. This chain joins TRBV2 and TRBJ1-5; D unresolved. This CDR3 reads CASSARRGNQPQHF. The CDR3 DNA sequence: TGTGCCAGCAGTGCCCGCCGGGGCAATCAGCCCCAGCATTTT.